The clone carrying this T cell receptor beta chain occurred many times. What it recognizes is unknown. CDR3 size: 12 residues. The germline gives CDR1 MNHEY, CDR2 SVGAGI. V lost 10 bases to trimming and J lost 8 bases, with 15 bases between them. RNA transcripts were the template, and TCR beta CDR3 regions were amplified from them. An initial RT-PCR round employing HTBI primers preceded a second-round multiplex PCR. TCRdb reprocessed the multiplex PCR reads via MiXCR and lists one record per CDR3 protein. The profile covers roughly 400,000 distinct CDR3 sequences, with approximately 15% appearing a single time and 7% taken by the ten largest. Where ophthalmopathy was absent within 18 months of follow-up, hyperthyroidism was stable. The hyperthyroidism patients, aged 18 to 65, had been newly diagnosed, with under 2 months' duration. This specimen comes from a study of Graves' ophthalmopathy and Graves' hyperthyroidism. The overall study: Upon initial diagnosis and before any treatment, peripheral blood was collected.

Overall study results and limits: Separation of ophthalmopathy from stable hyperthyroidism was achieved by a 13-signature model, at 85% to 90% sensitivity and just over 80% specificity.

V usage is TRBV6-5 and J usage is TRBJ1-5; D unclear. This clonotype originated in a young woman with stable Graves' hyperthyroidism. The specimen was peripheral blood. The CDR3 region is CATLTTGKPQHF. DNA for the CDR3: TGTGCCACGCTTACCACGGGGAAGCCCCAGCATTTT.